This record looks at one TCR beta chain sequence and its context. These data are taken from a study of blood T cell repertoires in COVID-19. Looking at the study overall: Some COVID-19 samples were acute and others convalescent; all came from the United States, Italy and Spain. The analysed material was cDNA or gDNA that came from T cells, B-cell-depleted T cells, or PBMCs.

Original handling: Amplification with reference gene primers provided the estimates of nucleated cell counts. Some clones are missing from TCRdb's copy, which holds only in-frame ones; the method was immunoSEQ multiplex PCR. The DNA gave D and trimming, while V, J and clone size come from that table. The sample contains just over 70,000 clones, 70% to 85% of which appear only once. Trimming took 12 bases from V and 9 from J, leaving 23 bases between them. From germline, CDR1 is KGHDR and CDR2 SFDVKD. The CDR3 consists of 14 residues. The sequenced material came from peripheral blood. The chain employs TRBV24-1 and TRBJ1-5; TRBD1 might be the D (5 bases). The TCR originated in a woman in her seventies with acute or convalescent COVID-19. DNA for the CDR3: TGTGCCTCCCAACACCAGGGAGGCGTGGGGCCCCAGCATTTT. Translation gives CASQHQGGVGPQHF.